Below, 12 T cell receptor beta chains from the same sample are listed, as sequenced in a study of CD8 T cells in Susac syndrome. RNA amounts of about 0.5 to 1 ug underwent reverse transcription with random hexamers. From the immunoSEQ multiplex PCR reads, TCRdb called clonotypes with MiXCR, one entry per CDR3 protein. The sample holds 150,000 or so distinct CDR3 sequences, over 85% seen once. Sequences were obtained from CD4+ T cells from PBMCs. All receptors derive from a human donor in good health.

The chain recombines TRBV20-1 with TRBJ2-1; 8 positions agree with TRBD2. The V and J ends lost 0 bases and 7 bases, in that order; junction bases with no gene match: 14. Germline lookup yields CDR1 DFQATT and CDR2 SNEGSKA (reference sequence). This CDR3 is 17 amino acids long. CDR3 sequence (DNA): TGCAGTGCTAGAGATCGATTAAGAGCGGGGGTAATAAATGAGCAGTTCTTC. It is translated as CSARDRLRAGVINEQFF.

Here the CDR3 DNA reads TGTGCCAGCAGTTACTCATCCAGGGGGCATGGCTACGAGCAGTACTTC. It encodes CASSYSSRGHGYEQYF. The chain joins TRBV6-2 or TRBV6-3 to TRBJ2-7; the match to TRBD1 covers 8 bases. The V gene's germline CDR1 is MNHEY and CDR2 SVGEGT. The CDR3 runs to 16 residues. V gave up 0 bases and J gave up 3 bases; unmatched junction bases: 7.

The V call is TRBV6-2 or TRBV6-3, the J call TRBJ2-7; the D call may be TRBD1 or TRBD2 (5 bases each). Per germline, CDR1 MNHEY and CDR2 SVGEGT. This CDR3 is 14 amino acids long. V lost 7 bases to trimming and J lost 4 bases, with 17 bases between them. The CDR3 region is CASTKVQDSYEQYF. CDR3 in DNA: TGTGCCAGCACGAAGGTACAGGACTCTTACGAGCAGTACTTC.

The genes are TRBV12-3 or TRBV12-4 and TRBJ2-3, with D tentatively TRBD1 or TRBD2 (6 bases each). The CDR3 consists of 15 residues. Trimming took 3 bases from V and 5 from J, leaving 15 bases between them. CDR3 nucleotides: TGTGCCAGCAGTTTCCGGGGGCAGCTAGGAGATACGCAGTATTTT. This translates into CASSFRGQLGDTQYF.

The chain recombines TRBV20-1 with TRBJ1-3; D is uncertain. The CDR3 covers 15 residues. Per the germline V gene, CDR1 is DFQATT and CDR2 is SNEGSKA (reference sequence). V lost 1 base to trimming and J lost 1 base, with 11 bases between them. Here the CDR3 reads CSARGIGSSGNTIYF. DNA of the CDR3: TGCAGTGCTAGAGGTATAGGATCTTCTGGAAACACCATATATTTT.

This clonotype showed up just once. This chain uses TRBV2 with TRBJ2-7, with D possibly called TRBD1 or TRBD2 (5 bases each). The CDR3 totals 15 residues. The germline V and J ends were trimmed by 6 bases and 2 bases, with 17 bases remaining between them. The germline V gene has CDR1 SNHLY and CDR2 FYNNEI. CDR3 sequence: CASRENRDETYEQYF. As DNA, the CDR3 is TGTGCCAGCAGGGAAAACCGGGACGAGACCTACGAGCAGTACTTC.

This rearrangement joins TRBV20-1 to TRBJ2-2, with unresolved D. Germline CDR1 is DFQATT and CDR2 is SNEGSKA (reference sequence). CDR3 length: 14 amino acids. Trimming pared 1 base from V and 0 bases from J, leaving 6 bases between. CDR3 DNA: TGCAGTGCTAGAGTCCAGCCGAACACCGGGGAGCTGTTTTTT. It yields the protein CSARVQPNTGELFF.

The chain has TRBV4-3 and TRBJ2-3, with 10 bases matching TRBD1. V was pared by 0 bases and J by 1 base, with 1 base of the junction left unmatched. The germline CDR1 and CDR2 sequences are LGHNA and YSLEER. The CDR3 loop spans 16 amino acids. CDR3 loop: CASSQDGTGGTDTQYF. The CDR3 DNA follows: TGCGCCAGCAGCCAAGATGGGACAGGGGGCACAGATACGCAGTATTTT.

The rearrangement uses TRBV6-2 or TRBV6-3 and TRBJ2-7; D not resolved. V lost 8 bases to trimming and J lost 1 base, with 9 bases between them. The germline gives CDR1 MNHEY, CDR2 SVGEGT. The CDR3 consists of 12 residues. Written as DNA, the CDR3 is TGTGCCAGCGCCTCCCGATCCTACGAGCAGTACTTC. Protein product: CASASRSYEQYF.

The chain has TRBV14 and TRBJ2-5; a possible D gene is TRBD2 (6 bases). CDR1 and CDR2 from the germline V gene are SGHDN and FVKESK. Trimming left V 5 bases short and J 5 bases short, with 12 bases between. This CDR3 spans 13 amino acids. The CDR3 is CASSTRERETQYF. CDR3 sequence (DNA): TGTGCCAGCAGCACCCGGGAGCGGGAGACCCAGTACTTC.

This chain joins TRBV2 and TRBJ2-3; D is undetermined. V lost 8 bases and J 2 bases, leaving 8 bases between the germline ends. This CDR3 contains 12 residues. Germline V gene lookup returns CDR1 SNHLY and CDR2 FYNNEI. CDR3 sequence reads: CASLRTTDTQYF. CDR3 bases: TGTGCCAGCCTGCGAACCACAGATACGCAGTATTTT.

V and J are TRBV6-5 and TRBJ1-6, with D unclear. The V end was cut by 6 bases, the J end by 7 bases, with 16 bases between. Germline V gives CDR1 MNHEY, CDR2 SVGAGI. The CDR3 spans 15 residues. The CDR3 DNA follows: TGTGCCAGCAGCCGGACCGGGGTGGGGAATTCACCCCTCCACTTT. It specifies CASSRTGVGNSPLHF.